This T cell receptor beta chain was obtained from a study of blood T cells in healthy people across ages. Healthy Caucasian individuals from Russia aged about 6 to 95 served as donors. The use of a sample-barcoded 5' primer and a J-beta primer mix characterized a second PCR of roughly 6 to 11 cycles. TCRdb re-called the 5' RACE reads through MiXCR, storing one row per CDR3 protein. This sample has 890,000 or so distinct CDR3 sequences, with about 59% found just once. The specimen was blood. The sequence was collected from a man in his thirties or forties in good health.

As DNA, the CDR3 is TGTGCCAGCAGTTTTGAGGCCCTCCACGATGAGCAGTTCTTC. Encoded protein: CASSFEALHDEQFF. This chain uses TRBV28 with TRBJ2-1; D is unclear. The V end was cut by 3 bases, the J end by 8 bases, with 14 bases between. This CDR3 region has 14 residues. Germline V gives CDR1 MDHEN, CDR2 SYDVKM.